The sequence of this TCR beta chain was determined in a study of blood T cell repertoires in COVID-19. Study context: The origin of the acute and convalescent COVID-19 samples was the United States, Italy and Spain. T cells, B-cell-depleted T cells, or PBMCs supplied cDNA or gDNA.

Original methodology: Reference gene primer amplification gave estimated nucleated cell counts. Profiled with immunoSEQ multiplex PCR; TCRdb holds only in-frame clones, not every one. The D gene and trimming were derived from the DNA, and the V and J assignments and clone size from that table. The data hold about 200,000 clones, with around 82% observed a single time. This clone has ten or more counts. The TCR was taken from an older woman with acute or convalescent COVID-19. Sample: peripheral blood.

CDR3 sequence: CAWTVDSLNTEAFF. In DNA form, the CDR3 reads TGTGCCTGGACCGTGGACAGCCTGAACACTGAAGCTTTCTTT. The V gene is TRBV30, the J gene TRBJ1-1, with D perhaps matching TRBD1 (6 bases). Trimming stripped 4 bases from V and 0 bases from J, with 12 bases between. Germline CDR1 is GTSNPN and CDR2 is SVGIG (reference sequence). The CDR3 is 14 residues long.